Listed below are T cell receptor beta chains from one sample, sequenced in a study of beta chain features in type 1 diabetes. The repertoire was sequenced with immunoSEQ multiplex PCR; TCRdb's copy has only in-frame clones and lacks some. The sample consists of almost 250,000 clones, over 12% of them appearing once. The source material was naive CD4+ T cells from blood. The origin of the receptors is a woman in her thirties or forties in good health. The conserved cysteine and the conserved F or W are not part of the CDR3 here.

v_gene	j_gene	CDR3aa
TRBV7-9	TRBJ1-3	ASGGDTIY
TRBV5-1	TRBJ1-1	ASSPRQGENTEAF
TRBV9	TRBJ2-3	ASSVGGGVITDTQY
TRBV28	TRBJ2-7	ASRPGQAYEQY
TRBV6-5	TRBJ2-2	ASSYSRDTGELF
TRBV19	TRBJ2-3	ASSDRGTDTQY
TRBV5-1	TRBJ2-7	ASSFAASGGYEQY
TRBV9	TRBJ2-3	ASSVSGTRLDTQY
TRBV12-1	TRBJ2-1	ASSGRGPYNEQF
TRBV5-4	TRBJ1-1	ASSGFPRTEAF
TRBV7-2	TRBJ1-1	ASSPHMNTEAF
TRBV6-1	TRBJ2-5	ASSEGGSGKETQY
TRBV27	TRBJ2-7	ASSFVGSSYEQY